The 16 T cell receptor beta chains below all came from one sample that was sequenced in a study of blood T cell repertoires in COVID-19. This table comes from immunoSEQ multiplex PCR, and its TCRdb copy is limited to in-frame clones, with some not included. This sample has over 300,000 clones, with roughly 90% found just once. What was sequenced was peripheral blood. The receptors here all came from a man aged 18 to 35 who had recovered from COVID-19.

This clone occurred once. The V call is TRBV2, the J call TRBJ1-1; a weak D match, TRBD1 (5 bases). This CDR3 comprises 12 residues. Trimming removed 7 bases from V and 7 bases from J, with 13 bases in between. Germline CDR1 is SNHLY and CDR2 is FYNNEI. The CDR3 loop is CASIAQGSEAFF. The CDR3 nucleotides read TGTGCCAGCATAGCCCAGGGTAGTGAAGCTTTCTTT.

The rearrangement joins TRBV27 to TRBJ1-6, with D perhaps matching TRBD1 (6 bases). Trimming removed 0 bases from V and 10 bases from J, with 10 bases in between. Per the germline V gene, CDR1 is MNHEY and CDR2 is SMNVEV (reference sequence). CDR3 size: 14 residues. CDR3 sequence reads: CASSLSRGGSPLHF. CDR3 DNA sequence: TGTGCCAGCAGTTTATCGAGGGGGGGGTCACCCCTCCACTTT.

This chain connects TRBV5-8 to TRBJ1-5; D uncertain. Germline loops: CDR1 SGHTS, CDR2 YDEGEE. Deletions cut 2 bases from V and 6 bases from J, with 6 bases between. CDR3 size: 12 residues. DNA for the CDR3: TGTGCCAGCAGCTTAGATAGTCAGCCCCAGCATTTT. Translation gives CASSLDSQPQHF. Filled out from reference TRBV5-8 and TRBJ1-5, the complete variable domain reads EAGVTQSPTHLIKTRGQQATLRCSPISGHTSVYWYQQALGLGLQFLLWYDEGEERNRGNFPPRFSGRQFPNYSSELNVNALELEDSALYLCASSLDSQPQHFGDGTRLSIL.

This clone was counted a few times. The chain has TRBV7-9 and TRBJ2-1; 11 bases fit TRBD1. CDR3 length: 15 amino acids. V lost 6 bases, J lost 3 bases, and 4 bases stayed unmatched. Germline loops: CDR1 SEHNR, CDR2 FQNEAQ (reference sequence). The CDR3 DNA follows: TGTGCCAGCAGTACCGGGACAGGGGGCTACAATGAGCAGTTCTTC. Its translation: CASSTGTGGYNEQFF. The full variable domain, completed using reference TRBV7-9 and TRBJ2-1, is DTGVSQNPRHKITKRGQNVTFRCDPISEHNRLYWYRQTLGQGPEFLTYFQNEAQLEKSRLLSDRFSAERPKGSFSTLEIQRTEQGDSAMYLCASSTGTGGYNEQFFGPGTRLTVL.

V gene TRBV10-3 combines with J gene TRBJ2-3; 12 bases map to TRBD2. V shed 4 bases and J 1 base; nucleotides not matched to a gene: 6. Germline-derived CDR1 and CDR2 are ENHRY and SYGVKD. There are 17 residues in the CDR3. The CDR3 DNA follows: TGTGCCATCAGTGCGCAAGGGACTAGCGGGCGCACAGATACGCAGTATTTT. It specifies CAISAQGTSGRTDTQYF.

V and J are TRBV5-1 and TRBJ1-1, with 8 bases that match TRBD1. Trimming removed 4 bases from V and 7 bases from J; junction bases left unmatched: 6. The CDR3 is 13 residues long. Germline V gene sequence: CDR1 SGHRS, CDR2 YFSETQ. The CDR3 DNA is TGCGCCAGCAGCCTTACTACAGGGGGTGAAGCTTTCTTT. Translating it yields CASSLTTGGEAFF.

This chain joins TRBV18 and TRBJ1-1; 7 nucleotides line up with TRBD1. Germline trimming cut 0 bases from V and 1 base from J; bases unmatched to any gene: 5. The CDR3 extends over 16 amino acids. Per the germline V gene, CDR1 is KGHSH and CDR2 is LQKENI. The DNA for the CDR3 is TGTGCCAGCTCACCACCAAGAAGGGGGCCGAACACTGAAGCTTTCTTT. It specifies CASSPPRRGPNTEAFF.

The V and J genes are TRBV7-9 and TRBJ1-1; D remains ambiguous. Germline CDR1 SEHNR, CDR2 FQNEAQ (reference sequence). This CDR3 has 14 residues. Trimming cost V 5 bases and J 2 bases, with 12 bases left between them. CDR3 in DNA: TGTGCCAGCAGCAAAGATGGAGTTAACACTGAAGCTTTCTTT. Amino acids: CASSKDGVNTEAFF.

This chain connects TRBV6-2 or TRBV6-3 to TRBJ1-2; 7 bases fit TRBD1. This CDR3 spans 14 amino acids. Germline-derived CDR1 and CDR2 are MNHEY and SVGEGT. V shed 2 bases, J shed 3 bases, and the junction held 3 bases outside the gene matches. CDR3 nucleotide sequence: TGTGCCAGCAGTTACCCCGGGACAGACTATGGCTACACCTTC. Protein product: CASSYPGTDYGYTF.

The chain has TRBV7-9 and TRBJ1-2; D remains ambiguous. Germline CDR1 and CDR2: SEHNR and FQNEAQ (reference sequence). The CDR3 covers 12 residues. V lost 1 base, J lost 3 bases, and 3 bases lay in between. The CDR3 region has the DNA TGTGCCAGCAGCTTAGACTACTATGGCTACACCTTC. This translates into CASSLDYYGYTF.

The chain carries TRBV9 and TRBJ2-3; a weak D match, TRBD1 (5 bases). CDR3 size: 13 residues. The V end lost 5 bases, the J end lost 2 bases, and 9 bases lay between the germline ends. The germline CDR1 and CDR2 sequences are SGDLS and YYNGEE. The CDR3 here is CASRGALTDTQYF. The CDR3 region has the DNA TGTGCCAGCAGAGGGGCCCTCACAGATACGCAGTATTTT.

The chain links TRBV6-5 to TRBJ2-1; D is perhaps TRBD2 (5 bases). Germline V gene data show CDR1 as MNHEY and CDR2 as SVGAGI. The V end lost 5 bases, the J end lost 3 bases, and 14 bases lay between the germline ends. The CDR3 has 15 residues. DNA for the CDR3: TGTGCCAGCAGTCCCCGACTAACACACTACAATGAGCAGTTCTTC. Residues: CASSPRLTHYNEQFF.

V and J are TRBV20-1 and TRBJ2-7; 7 bases agree with TRBD2. This CDR3 contains 11 residues. V lost 4 bases and J lost 4; bases outside the gene matches: 1. Germline CDR1 is DFQATT and CDR2 is SNEGSKA (reference sequence). The DNA for the CDR3 is TGCAGTGCTACCGGGGGGTACGAGCAGTACTTC. This codes for CSATGGYEQYF.

CDR3 coding DNA: TGTGCCAGCAGCGCCTCGACAGGGGAGGACACAGATACGCAGTATTTT. Its protein is CASSASTGEDTDTQYF. The gene calls are TRBV11-2 and TRBJ2-3; TRBD1 aligns across 8 bases. CDR1 is SGHAT and CDR2 is FQNNGV in the germline V gene. V lost 5 bases, J lost 2 bases, and 9 bases stayed unmatched. The CDR3 has 16 residues.

This chain connects TRBV19 to TRBJ2-1; 8 nucleotides line up with TRBD2. The CDR3 extends over 16 amino acids. V was clipped by 4 bases and J by 2 bases; unmatched bases: 7. The germline gives CDR1 LNHDA, CDR2 SQIVND (reference sequence). The CDR3 here is CASSTTRGVAYNEQFF. The CDR3 DNA sequence: TGTGCCAGTAGTACTACGCGGGGGGTGGCCTACAATGAGCAGTTCTTC.

The rearrangement joins TRBV7-8 to TRBJ1-4; 8 bases are a match to TRBD1. CDR3 length equals 17 residues. Germline lookup yields CDR1 SGHVS and CDR2 FQNEAQ. Trimming at V came to 2 bases and at J to 1 base, leaving 6 bases not matched to a gene. CDR3 in amino acids: CASSLRQGLGTNEKLFF. The CDR3 DNA is TGTGCCAGCAGCTTAAGACAGGGGTTAGGAACTAATGAAAAACTGTTTTTT.